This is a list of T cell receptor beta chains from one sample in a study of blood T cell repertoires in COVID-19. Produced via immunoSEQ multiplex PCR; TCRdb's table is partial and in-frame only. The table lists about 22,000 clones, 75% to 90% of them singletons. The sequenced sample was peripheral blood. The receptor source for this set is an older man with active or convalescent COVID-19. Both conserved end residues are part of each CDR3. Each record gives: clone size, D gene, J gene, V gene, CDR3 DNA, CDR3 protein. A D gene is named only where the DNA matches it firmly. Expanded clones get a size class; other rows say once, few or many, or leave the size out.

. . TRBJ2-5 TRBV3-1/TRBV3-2 TGTGCCAGCAGCCAATCATTCCAAGAGACCCAGTACTTC CASSQSFQETQYF
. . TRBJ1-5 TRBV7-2 TGTGCCAGCAGCTTGTCCCGGGGAAACGGCAATCAGCCCCAGCATTTT CASSLSRGNGNQPQHF
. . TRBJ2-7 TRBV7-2 TGTGCCAGCAGCTGGCGGGACAGTAAGTCCTACGAGCAGTACTTC CASSWRDSKSYEQYF
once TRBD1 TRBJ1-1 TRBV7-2 TGTGCCAGCAGCTCCCAACAGGGGGCTGAAGCTTTCTTT CASSSQQGAEAFF
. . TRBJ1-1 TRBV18 TGTGCCAGCTCACCTACGGGACTGGGGTTGAACACTGAAGCTTTCTTT CASSPTGLGLNTEAFF
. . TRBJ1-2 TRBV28 TGTGCCAGCAGTTTAAGGACCGGGAAGCACTATGGCTACACCTTC CASSLRTGKHYGYTF
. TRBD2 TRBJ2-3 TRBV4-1 TGCGCCAGCAGCCATCGGACTAGCGGGAGAGATACGCAGTATTTT CASSHRTSGRDTQYF
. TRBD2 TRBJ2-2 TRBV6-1 TGTGCCAGCAGTGAAAGGCCTAGCGGAAACACCGGGGAGCTGTTTTTT CASSERPSGNTGELFF
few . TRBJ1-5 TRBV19 TGTGCCAGTAGTTGGGCTGGAGGCGGCAATCAGCCCCAGCATTTT CASSWAGGGNQPQHF
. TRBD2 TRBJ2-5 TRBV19 TGTGCCAGTAGCCTTCCACCGGGACTAGTTCAGTACTTC CASSLPPGLVQYF
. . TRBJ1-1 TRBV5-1 TGCGCCAGCAGCGCAATAGGGGGAACTGAAGCTTTCTTT CASSAIGGTEAFF
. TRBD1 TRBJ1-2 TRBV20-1 TGCAGTGCTAGTGCTAGACAGGGGATCGGTGGCTACACCTTC CSASARQGIGGYTF
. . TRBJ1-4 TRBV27 TGTGCCAGCAGTTTATCTCCTCGACGGACAAATGAAAAACTGTTTTTT CASSLSPRRTNEKLFF
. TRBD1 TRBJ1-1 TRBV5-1 TGCGCCAGCACGGGACAGGGAAACACTGAAGCTTTCTTT CASTGQGNTEAFF
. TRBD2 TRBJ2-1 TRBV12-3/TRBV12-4 TGTGCCAGCAGTCCCGGGGGGTACAATGAGCAGTTCTTC CASSPGGYNEQFF
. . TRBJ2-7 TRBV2 TGTGCCAGCAGCCCCTCCCGACAAATTTACGAGCAGTACTTC CASSPSRQIYEQYF
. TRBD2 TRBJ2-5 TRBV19 TGTGCCAGTAGTATGGGGCTAGCGGGCATGACCCAGTACTTC CASSMGLAGMTQYF
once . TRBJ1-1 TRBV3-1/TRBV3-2 TGTGCCAGCAGCCAAGAGAGTAGTAGCACTGAAGCTTTCTTT CASSQESSSTEAFF
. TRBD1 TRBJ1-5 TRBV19 TGTGCCAGTAGTATCCTGCGACAGGGGGGTAGCAATCAGCCCCAGCATTTT CASSILRQGGSNQPQHF
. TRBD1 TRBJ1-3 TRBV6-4 TGTGCCAGCAGTACCGTCCCGGGACAGGATTGCTCTGGAAACACCATATATTTT CASSTVPGQDCSGNTIYF
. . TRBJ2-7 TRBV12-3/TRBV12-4 TGTGCCAGCAGTTGGGGCAGAACCTACGAGCAGTACTTC CASSWGRTYEQYF
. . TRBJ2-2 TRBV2 TGTGCCAGCACATGGGGGGGCAACACCGGGGAGCTGTTTTTT CASTWGGNTGELFF
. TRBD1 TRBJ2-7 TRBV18 TGTGCCAGCTCATCCGTACAGGGGACCGAGCAGTACTTC CASSSVQGTEQYF
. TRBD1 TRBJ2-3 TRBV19 TGTGCCAGTAGTATAAACCCCTTTGCGCCGGGACAGGGTTCGTTCACAGATACGCAGTATTTT CASSINPFAPGQGSFTDTQYF
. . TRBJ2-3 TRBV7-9 TGTGCCAGCAGCCCGAGATTAGCGGTCACAGATACGCAGTATTTT CASSPRLAVTDTQYF
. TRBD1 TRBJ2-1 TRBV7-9 TGTGCCAGCAGCCCCGGGACAGACCGTAATGAGCAGTTCTTC CASSPGTDRNEQFF
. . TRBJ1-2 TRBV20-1 TGCCTCACAGGATTGTACTATGGCTACACCTTC CLTGLYYGYTF
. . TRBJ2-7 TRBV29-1 TGCAGCGTAGAAGGATCTAGCCGGGACAACCCCTACGAGCAGTACTTC CSVEGSSRDNPYEQYF
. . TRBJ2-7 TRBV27 TGTGCCAGCAGTTTAAGGCAGGGGAACCACGAGCAGTACTTC CASSLRQGNHEQYF
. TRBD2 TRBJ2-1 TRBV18 TGTGCCAGCTCACCGGACTTGCTAGCGGGAGGGGGGAACAATGAGCAGTTCTTC CASSPDLLAGGGNNEQFF
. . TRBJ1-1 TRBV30 TGTGCCTGGAGTGTACTTCCCACTCCCCCAGGGAACACTGAAGCTTTCTTT CAWSVLPTPPGNTEAFF
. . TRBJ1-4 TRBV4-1 TGCGCCAGCAGCCCATACAAGGGGTCCCAGGGGGAAAAACTGTTTTTT CASSPYKGSQGEKLFF
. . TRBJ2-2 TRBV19 TGTGCCAGTACCAGTCTAGGGGCTGACACCGGGGAGCTGTTTTTT CASTSLGADTGELFF
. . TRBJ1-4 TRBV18 TGTGCCAGCTCACCCGACAGGTCAAATGAAAAACTGTTTTTT CASSPDRSNEKLFF
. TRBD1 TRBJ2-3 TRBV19 TGTGCCAGTAGTATTCAGGGGGCCTCCTTCACAGATACGCAGTATTTT CASSIQGASFTDTQYF
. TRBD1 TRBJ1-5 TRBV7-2 TGTGCCAGCAGCTTAGCCGGGACAGAGAATCAGCCCCAGCATTTT CASSLAGTENQPQHF
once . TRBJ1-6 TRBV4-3 TGCGCCAGCAGCCCGTCAGGGGTGATCGCTTATGGTCCCCTCCACTTT CASSPSGVIAYGPLHF
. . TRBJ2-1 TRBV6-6 TGTGCCAGCAGTTTCCAGGGACTCTCCTACAATGAGCAGTTCTTC CASSFQGLSYNEQFF
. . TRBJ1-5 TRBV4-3 TGCGCCAGCAGCCAATGGAGGGGAGATAGCAATCAGCCCCAGCATTTT CASSQWRGDSNQPQHF
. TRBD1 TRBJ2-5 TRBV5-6 TGTGCCAGCAGCACCTGGACAGGGCAAGAGACCCAGTACTTC CASSTWTGQETQYF
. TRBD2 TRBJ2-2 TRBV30 TGTGCCTGGAGTCGTGGGAGGGACACCGGGGAGCTGTTTTTT CAWSRGRDTGELFF
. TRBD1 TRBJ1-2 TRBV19 TGTGCCAGTAGTATCCGGGACAGGGGGAACTATGGCTACACCTTC CASSIRDRGNYGYTF
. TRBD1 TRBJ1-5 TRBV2 TGTGCCAGCAGACCGCCGGGACAGAGCAATCAGCCCCAGCATTTT CASRPPGQSNQPQHF
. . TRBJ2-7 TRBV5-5 TGTGCCAGCAGCTTGGCGTTTCAGTCCCTCTACGAGCAGTACTTC CASSLAFQSLYEQYF
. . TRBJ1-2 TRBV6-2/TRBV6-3 TGTGCCAGCAGTTATTGGGGCTTGGGCTACACCTTC CASSYWGLGYTF
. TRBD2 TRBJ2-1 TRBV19 TGTGCCAGTAGTATAGACGGGGGGGCCAGGTATGAGCAGTTCTTC CASSIDGGARYEQFF
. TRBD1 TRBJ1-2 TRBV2 TGTGCCAGCAGGGGAGGACAGGGCGACTATGGCTACACCTTC CASRGGQGDYGYTF
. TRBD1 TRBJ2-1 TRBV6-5 TGTGCCAGCAGTCCGACAGGGAATGAGCAGTTCTTC CASSPTGNEQFF
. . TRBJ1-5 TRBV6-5 TGTGCCAGCAGTTCTACCTCTGACAGGAATCAGCCCCAGCATTTT CASSSTSDRNQPQHF
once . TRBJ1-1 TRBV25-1 TGTGCCAGCAGTTTGGGAGCTGAAGCTTTCTTT CASSLGAEAFF
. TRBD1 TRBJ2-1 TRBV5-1 TGCGCCAGCAGCCGCCTATGGGGACAGGGGTACAATGAGCAGTTCTTC CASSRLWGQGYNEQFF
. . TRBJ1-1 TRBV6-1 TGTGCCAGCAGTGAACTCCCCCGAGACAGCTATGAAGCTTTCTTT CASSELPRDSYEAFF
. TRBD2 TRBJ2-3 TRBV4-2 TGTGCCAGCAGCCAACCGGGACTAGCGGGAGTCGATACGCAGTATTTT CASSQPGLAGVDTQYF
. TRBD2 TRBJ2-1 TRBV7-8 TGTGCCAGCAGCTTAGGACTAGCGGCCTTCAATGAGCAGTTCTTC CASSLGLAAFNEQFF
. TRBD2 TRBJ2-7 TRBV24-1 TGTGCCACCAGTGATGCAGCGGGGGTAGAAGAGCAGTACTTC CATSDAAGVEEQYF
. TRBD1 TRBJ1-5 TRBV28 TGTGCCAGCAGTCCCTCTCGAGACAGGGGTTTGTGGAGCAATCAGCCCCAGCATTTT CASSPSRDRGLWSNQPQHF